These 26 T cell receptor beta chains originate from one sample sequenced in a study of vaccination and CD4 T cells after COVID-19. Treatment described: roughly ten-day PBMC culture with coronavirus spike peptide pools or control peptides (ViraFEST assay). The antigens for these receptors are not known. Sequence data for DNA of cultured CD4+ T cells were generated by the Oncomine TCR Beta short-read assay. MiXCR was run by TCRdb on the PCR reads, yielding one entry per CDR3 protein. Here the sample spans about 15,000 distinct CDR3 sequences, about three quarters being singletons. The sequenced material came from CD4+ T cells from blood, cultured in vitro. The receptors here all came from a human donor who had recovered from COVID-19.

This chain links TRBV28 with TRBJ2-3; the match to TRBD2 covers 7 bases. V shed 1 base and J 4 bases; nucleotides not matched to a gene: 11. The germline V gene has CDR1 MDHEN and CDR2 SYDVKM. This CDR3 is 17 amino acids long. CDR3 residues: CASSLFGLDTRADTQYF. The CDR3 DNA sequence: TGTGCCAGCAGTTTATTCGGACTAGACACGAGGGCAGATACGCAGTATTTT.

This clonotype was seen only once. The J gene is TRBJ1-2, the V gene TRBV28; weak D call: TRBD1 (5 bases). Trimming stripped 3 bases from V and 8 bases from J, with 10 bases between. The germline gives CDR1 MDHEN, CDR2 SYDVKM. The CDR3 contains 12 residues. The CDR3 protein is CASSLGTEGYTF. CDR3 bases: TGTGCCAGCAGTTTGGGGACGGAAGGCTACACCTTC.

The chain joins TRBV7-9 to TRBJ2-5; D gene ambiguous. The CDR3 totals 16 residues. In germline, CDR1 is SEHNR, CDR2 FQNEAQ (reference sequence). Trimming pared 1 base from V and 5 bases from J, leaving 17 bases between. The CDR3, as DNA: TGTGCCAGCAGCTTAGGAGGATTTGGGCCCCAGGAGACCCAGTACTTC. Its protein product is CASSLGGFGPQETQYF. The whole variable domain, filled in from reference TRBV7-9 and TRBJ2-5, reads DTGVSQNPRHKITKRGQNVTFRCDPISEHNRLYWYRQTLGQGPEFLTYFQNEAQLEKSRLLSDRFSAERPKGSFSTLEIQRTEQGDSAMYLCASSLGGFGPQETQYFGPGTRLLVL.

The chain joins TRBV20-1 to TRBJ2-1; a weak D match, TRBD2 (6 bases). TRBJ2-7 matches the DNA end more closely, so the J call is doubtful. Germline-derived CDR1 and CDR2 are DFQATT and SNEGSKA (reference sequence). The CDR3 consists of 14 residues. This CDR3 reads CSVDWTGDWGEQYF. The DNA of the CDR3 is TGCAGTGTGGATTGGACGGGAGACTGGGGCGAGCAGTACTTC.

CDR3 region: CASSETGANQPQHF. The CDR3 DNA reads TGTGCCAGCAGTGAAACAGGGGCCAATCAGCCCCAGCATTTT. The gene calls are TRBV6-1 and TRBJ1-5, with 7 bases lining up with TRBD1. In germline, CDR1 is MNHNS, CDR2 SASEGT. The CDR3 runs to 14 residues. The V segment lost 2 bases and the J segment 3 bases; nucleotides outside the gene matches: 1.

This rearrangement joins TRBV19 to TRBJ1-1; D remains unclear. Germline loops: CDR1 LNHDA, CDR2 SQIVND (reference sequence). CDR3 length: 13 residues. V lost 5 bases, J lost 5 bases, and 12 bases lay in between. The CDR3 sequence is CASSSLASTEAFF. The DNA of the CDR3 is TGTGCCAGTAGTTCGTTAGCCTCGACTGAAGCTTTCTTT.

The chain recombines TRBV20-1 with TRBJ1-1; D is perhaps TRBD1 (5 bases). This CDR3 has 12 amino acids. Germline lookup yields CDR1 DFQATT and CDR2 SNEGSKA (reference sequence). Trimming stripped 4 bases from V and 5 bases from J, with 11 bases between. The chain's CDR3 is CSAMGRSTEAFF. CDR3 in DNA: TGCAGTGCTATGGGGCGCTCTACTGAAGCTTTCTTT.

The V and J genes are TRBV6-1 and TRBJ1-5, with D tentatively TRBD1 (5 bases). Germline V gene data show CDR1 as MNHNS and CDR2 as SASEGT. The CDR3 spans 11 residues. Trimming took 4 bases from V and 10 from J, leaving 8 bases between them. The CDR3 DNA is TGTGCCAGCAGTGGGGGGAGTCCCCAGCATTTT. This translates into CASSGGSPQHF.

This clonotype has a single count. The CDR3 DNA is TGTGCCAGCAGTTTTCAAGGGTATCCGGGTACTGAAGCTTTCTTT. This codes for CASSFQGYPGTEAFF. The gene calls are TRBV11-2 and TRBJ1-1; no reliable D call. Trimming removed 6 bases from V and 5 bases from J, with 19 bases in between. This CDR3 has 15 amino acids. Per the germline V gene, CDR1 is SGHAT and CDR2 is FQNNGV.

The rearrangement links TRBV10-3 to TRBJ1-1, with D possibly matching TRBD1 (5 bases). Trimming removed 6 bases at V and 1 base at J, with 9 bases between. The CDR3 contains 13 residues. Germline V gene data show CDR1 as ENHRY and CDR2 as SYGVKD. CDR3 sequence reads: CAIRGTENTEAFF. CDR3 coding DNA: TGTGCCATCAGAGGGACGGAGAACACTGAAGCTTTCTTT.

Written as DNA, the CDR3 is TGTGCCACCAGCAGAGATGCGGGGACAGGGTCTATGGAGCAGTACTTC. It encodes CATSRDAGTGSMEQYF. The chain uses TRBV15 and TRBJ2-7, with 9 bases fitting TRBD1. Trimming took 0 bases from V and 7 from J; bases not matched to a gene: 10. CDR3 size: 16 residues. Germline V gene lookup returns CDR1 LNHNV and CDR2 YYDKDF (reference sequence).

The genes are TRBV2 and TRBJ1-6; the match to TRBD1 covers 8 bases. The V gene end was trimmed by 7 bases and the J gene end by 6 bases; junction bases not matched to a gene: 8. CDR1 and CDR2 (germline): SNHLY, FYNNEI. The length of the CDR3 is 15 residues. The CDR3 DNA reads as TGTGCCAGCACCGTCCCCACAGGGGGTAATTCACCCCTCCACTTT. It yields the protein CASTVPTGGNSPLHF.

The V gene is TRBV24-1, the J gene TRBJ1-4, with D hard to call. V shed 2 bases and J shed 0 bases, with 9 bases lying between them. Germline loops: CDR1 KGHDR, CDR2 SFDVKD. The CDR3 has 16 amino acids. The DNA for the CDR3 is TGTGCCACCAGTGATTCAGAACCGTCAACTAATGAAAAACTGTTTTTT. Translated, it gives CATSDSEPSTNEKLFF.

This chain uses TRBV7-9 with TRBJ1-5, with D possibly TRBD1 on 6 matching bases. Trimming stripped 1 base from V and 8 bases from J, with 15 bases between. This CDR3 contains 15 residues. Germline values: CDR1 SEHNR, CDR2 FQNEAQ (reference sequence). DNA of the CDR3: TGTGCCAGCAGCTTAGGGTTGGGGGACACAGAGCCCCAGCATTTT. This gives the protein CASSLGLGDTEPQHF.

The chain couples TRBV20-1 to TRBJ1-1; 7 nucleotides align to TRBD1. This CDR3 spans 14 amino acids. The V gene's germline CDR1 is DFQATT and CDR2 SNEGSKA (reference sequence). The J segment lost 0 bases and the V segment lost 1 base, leaving 2 bases of the junction unmatched. The CDR3 DNA follows: TGCAGTGCTAGAGGGGACAGCATGAACACTGAAGCTTTCTTT. Protein: CSARGDSMNTEAFF.

There are a few counts of this clonotype. This rearrangement joins TRBV7-2 to TRBJ1-2; D ambiguous. The germline gives CDR1 SGHTA, CDR2 FQGNSA. The V end was cut by 2 bases, the J end by 0 bases, with 13 bases between. This CDR3 is 16 amino acids long. The CDR3 loop is CASSLLSTGANYGYTF. DNA of the CDR3: TGTGCCAGCAGCTTACTGAGCACCGGAGCTAACTATGGCTACACCTTC.

The chain joins TRBV11-2 to TRBJ2-2; D is undetermined. V shed 7 bases and J shed 6 bases, with 15 bases lying between them. The CDR3 is 14 residues long. The germline CDR1 and CDR2 sequences are SGHAT and FQNNGV. CDR3 bases: TGTGCCAGCACCCCCTCGCGAAGGGCCGGGGAGCTGTTTTTT. This encodes CASTPSRRAGELFF.

The chain carries TRBV20-1 and TRBJ2-7, with D possibly TRBD2 on 6 matching bases. Trimming took 1 base from V and 2 from J, leaving 18 bases between them. Germline V gives CDR1 DFQATT, CDR2 SNEGSKA (reference sequence). This CDR3 spans 16 amino acids. DNA of the CDR3: TGCAGTGCTAGAGGGGGGGTAGGCAATCCCACCTACGAGCAGTACTTC. This translates into CSARGGVGNPTYEQYF.

This clonotype was recorded a few times. This sequence joins TRBV27 and TRBJ1-2; 9 bases agree with TRBD1. The CDR3 loop spans 14 amino acids. Germline-derived CDR1 and CDR2 are MNHEY and SMNVEV (reference sequence). With 6 bases clipped from V and 4 bases from J, the junction kept 6 bases outside the gene matches. The DNA for the CDR3 is TGTGCCAGCAGGCGGGACAGGGCTAGCTATGGCTACACCTTC. Protein product: CASRRDRASYGYTF.

The chain has TRBV2 and TRBJ2-2, with D uncertain. The ends were cut back, 6 bases at V and 0 bases at J, with 8 bases in the middle. The germline V gene encodes CDR1 SNHLY and CDR2 FYNNEI. This CDR3 contains 14 residues. CDR3 in DNA: TGTGCCAGCAGGACCAGAGCGAACACCGGGGAGCTGTTTTTT. Protein: CASRTRANTGELFF.

This clonotype was seen more than once but under ten times. V is TRBV19 and J is TRBJ2-3; maybe TRBD2 (6 bases). Trimming left V 4 bases short and J 2 bases short, with 16 bases between. The length of the CDR3 is 16 residues. Germline CDR1 LNHDA, CDR2 SQIVND (reference sequence). CDR3 DNA: TGTGCCAGTAGTAGGGGGGAGGCGCCCTACACAGATACGCAGTATTTT. Translated, it gives CASSRGEAPYTDTQYF.

The V gene is TRBV20-1, the J gene TRBJ2-2; D tentatively reads TRBD1 or TRBD2 (5 bases each). Germline CDR1 and CDR2: DFQATT and SNEGSKA (reference sequence). The length of the CDR3 is 16 residues. V lost 3 bases, J lost 6 bases, and 20 bases lay in between. The CDR3 DNA reads as TGCAGTGCTAGCCGGCCCGGGATAGGGGTTGCCGGGGAGCTGTTTTTT. This codes for CSASRPGIGVAGELFF.

This sequence joins TRBV9 and TRBJ2-7; 7 bases agree with TRBD1. Unmatched junction bases numbered 10, after V lost 3 bases and J lost 4 bases. Germline CDR1 reads SGDLS; CDR2 reads YYNGEE. This CDR3 region has 15 residues. CDR3 region: CASSARDSPNYEQYF. CDR3 bases: TGTGCCAGCAGCGCCCGGGACAGCCCTAATTACGAGCAGTACTTC.

The chain has TRBV6-5 and TRBJ1-2; D gene unclear. With 2 bases removed from V and 8 bases from J, the gap between germline ends came to 18 bases. This CDR3 region has 15 residues. Germline V gives CDR1 MNHEY, CDR2 SVGAGI. The CDR3 DNA reads as TGTGCCAGCAGTTACGGATCAGGTACCCCGTCCGGCTACACCTTC. Residues: CASSYGSGTPSGYTF.

The gene calls are TRBV20-1 and TRBJ2-1; 16 nucleotides agree with TRBD2. V gave up 5 bases and J gave up 3 bases; unmatched junction bases: 13. CDR3 length: 19 amino acids. Germline-derived CDR1 and CDR2 are DFQATT and SNEGSKA (reference sequence). The CDR3 nucleotides read TGCAGTGCTGACAGTCCCGGGACTAGCGGGAGGGCCAGCTACAATGAGCAGTTCTTC. It specifies CSADSPGTSGRASYNEQFF.

The V gene is TRBV27, the J gene TRBJ1-3, with 8 bases that match TRBD1. Germline V lookup: CDR1 MNHEY, CDR2 SMNVEV (reference sequence). Trimming cost V 6 bases and J 0 bases; bases outside gene matches: 10. This CDR3 has 17 amino acids. CDR3 DNA sequence: TGTGCCAGCAGCACCGGGACAGGTGCGGCCTCTGGAAACACCATATATTTT. This gives the protein CASSTGTGAASGNTIYF.